The entry below gives a single T cell receptor beta chain sequence along with its context. The sample belongs to a study of blood T cell repertoires in COVID-19. About the study: Acute-phase and convalescent COVID-19 samples originated in the United States, Italy and Spain. T cells, B-cell-depleted T cells, or PBMCs provided the cDNA or gDNA that served as material.

The CDR3 length is 14 residues. Trimming stripped 4 bases from V and 5 bases from J, with 12 bases between. The germline CDR1 and CDR2 sequences are MDHEN and SYDVKM. The method was immunoSEQ multiplex PCR; TCRdb's version includes in-frame clones alone and lacks a portion of them. The sample includes 100,000 to 150,000 clones, approximately 80% of them seen just once. The clonotype comes from a human donor in a cohort sampled during active COVID-19. Sequencing was performed on peripheral blood. This chain joins TRBV28 and TRBJ1-5; TRBD1 might be the D (5 bases). The CDR3 protein is CASSSLGGDQPQHF. The CDR3 DNA sequence: TGTGCCAGCAGTTCCCTCGGGGGAGATCAGCCCCAGCATTTT.